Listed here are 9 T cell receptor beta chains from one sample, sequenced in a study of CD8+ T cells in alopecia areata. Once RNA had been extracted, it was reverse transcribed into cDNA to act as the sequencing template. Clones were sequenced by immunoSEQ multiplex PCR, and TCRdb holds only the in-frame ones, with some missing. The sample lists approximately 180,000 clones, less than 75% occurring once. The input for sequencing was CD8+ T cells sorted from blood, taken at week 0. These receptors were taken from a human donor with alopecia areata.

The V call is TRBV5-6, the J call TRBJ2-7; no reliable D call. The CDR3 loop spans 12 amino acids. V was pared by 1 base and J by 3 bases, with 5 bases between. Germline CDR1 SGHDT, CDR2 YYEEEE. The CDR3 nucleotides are TGTGCCAGCAGCTTGCAAAGCTACGAGCAGTACTTC. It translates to CASSLQSYEQYF.

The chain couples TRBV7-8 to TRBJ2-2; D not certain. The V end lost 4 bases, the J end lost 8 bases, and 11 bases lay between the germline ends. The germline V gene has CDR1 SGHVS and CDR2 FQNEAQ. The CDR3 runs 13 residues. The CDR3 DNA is TGTGCCAGCAGCTCGTTACGTGGAGGGGAGCTGTTTTTT. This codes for CASSSLRGGELFF. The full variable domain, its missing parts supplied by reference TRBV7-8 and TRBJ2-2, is GAGVSQSPRYKVAKRGQDVALRCDPISGHVSLFWYQQALGQGPEFLTYFQNEAQLDKSGLPSDRFFAERPEGSVSTLKIQRTQQEDSAVYLCASSSLRGGELFFGEGSRLTVL.

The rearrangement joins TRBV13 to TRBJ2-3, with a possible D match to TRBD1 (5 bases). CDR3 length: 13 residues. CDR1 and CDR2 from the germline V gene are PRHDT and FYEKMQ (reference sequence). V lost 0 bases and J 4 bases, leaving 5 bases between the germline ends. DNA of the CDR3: TGTGCCAGCAGCTTAGGAGGGGCAGATACGCAGTATTTT. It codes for CASSLGGADTQYF.

The CDR3: CAWSLTTEAFF. DNA of the CDR3: TGTGCCTGGAGCCTCACTACTGAAGCTTTCTTT. The gene calls are TRBV30 and TRBJ1-1; no reliable D call. V was shortened by 3 bases and J by 5 bases, with 7 bases between the two germline ends. Germline CDR1 is GTSNPN and CDR2 is SVGIG (reference sequence). The CDR3 is made up of 11 amino acids.

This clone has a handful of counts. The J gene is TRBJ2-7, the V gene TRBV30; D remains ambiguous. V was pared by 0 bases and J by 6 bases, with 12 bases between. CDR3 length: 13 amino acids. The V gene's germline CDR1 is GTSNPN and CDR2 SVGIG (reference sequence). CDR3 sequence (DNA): TGTGCCTGGAGTGTGCTACTTTTGAGCGAGCAGTACTTC. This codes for CAWSVLLLSEQYF.

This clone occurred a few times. Here the CDR3 DNA reads TGTGCCAGTAGCCTCCCAGGAGGGGCCAATGAGCAGTTCTTC. Its protein product is CASSLPGGANEQFF. This rearrangement joins TRBV19 to TRBJ2-1; D may be TRBD2 (6 bases). V lost 6 bases and J lost 6, with 15 bases in between. There are 14 residues in the CDR3. Germline V CDR1 and CDR2: LNHDA, SQIVND (reference sequence).

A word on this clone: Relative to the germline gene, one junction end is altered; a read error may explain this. Here the CDR3 DNA reads TGCGCCAGCAGCTCGGGAAACAATCAGCCCCAGCATTTT. Amino acids: CASSSGNNQPQHF. This chain connects TRBV5-6 to TRBJ1-5; D gene ambiguous. Germline assignment: CDR1 SGHDT and CDR2 YYEEEE. The CDR3 is 13 residues long.

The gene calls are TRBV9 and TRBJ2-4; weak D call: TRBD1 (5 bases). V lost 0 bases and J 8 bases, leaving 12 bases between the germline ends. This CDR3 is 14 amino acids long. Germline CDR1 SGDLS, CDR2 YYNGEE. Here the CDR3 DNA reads TGTGCCAGCAGCGTAGGCTCAGGGTATGACATTCAGTACTTC. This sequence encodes CASSVGSGYDIQYF. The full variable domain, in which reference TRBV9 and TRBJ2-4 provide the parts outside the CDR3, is DSGVTQTPKHLITATGQRVTLRCSPRSGDLSVYWYQQSLDQGLQFLIQYYNGEERAKGNILERFSAQQFPDLHSELNLSSLELGDSALYFCASSVGSGYDIQYFGAGTRLSVL.

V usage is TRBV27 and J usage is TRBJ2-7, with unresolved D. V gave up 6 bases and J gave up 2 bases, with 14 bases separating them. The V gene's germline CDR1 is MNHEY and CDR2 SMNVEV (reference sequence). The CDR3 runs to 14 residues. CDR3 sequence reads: CASSPGSFAYEQYF. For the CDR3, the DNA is TGTGCCAGCAGCCCCGGGTCGTTCGCCTACGAGCAGTACTTC.